This paragraph covers one TCR beta chain sequence. Its antigen is unknown. The sort gate was single viable CD3+CD4+CD8-CD45RO+ cells for memory CD4+ T cells. Serum IgG to CMV pp150, pp28, p38 and p52 defined serostatus. Positive selection with CD4 microbeads enriched total CD4+ T cells. Repertoires were generated with immunoSEQ multiplex PCR, while TCRdb's copy carries only in-frame clones and drops some. Here the sample spans over 55,000 clones, 70% to 85% being singletons. V was pared by 5 bases and J by 6 bases, with 13 bases between. The CDR3 extends over 14 amino acids. CDR1 and CDR2 from the germline V gene are PRHDT and FYEKMQ (reference sequence). The data derive from a study of memory CD4+ T cells and cytomegalovirus serostatus. Notes on the study in general: CD4+ memory repertoires contained about 40% of the roughly 150 reported CMV TCRbeta sequences. A US-trained random forest predicted CMV serostatus with median AUC around 0.9.

Specimen: memory CD4+ T cells from blood. The V call is TRBV13, the J call TRBJ2-2; no clear D. The sequence derives from an adult in good health and CMV-seronegative. The CDR3 coding sequence is TGTGCCAGCAGCCTTAGAGGAGTCGCCGGGGAGCTGTTTTTT. Translated, it gives CASSLRGVAGELFF. Complete variable domain (other parts from reference TRBV13 and TRBJ2-2): AAGVIQSPRHLIKEKRETATLKCYPIPRHDTVYWYQQGPGQDPQFLISFYEKMQSDKGSIPDRFSAQQFSDYHSELNMSSLELGDSALYFCASSLRGVAGELFFGEGSRLTVL.